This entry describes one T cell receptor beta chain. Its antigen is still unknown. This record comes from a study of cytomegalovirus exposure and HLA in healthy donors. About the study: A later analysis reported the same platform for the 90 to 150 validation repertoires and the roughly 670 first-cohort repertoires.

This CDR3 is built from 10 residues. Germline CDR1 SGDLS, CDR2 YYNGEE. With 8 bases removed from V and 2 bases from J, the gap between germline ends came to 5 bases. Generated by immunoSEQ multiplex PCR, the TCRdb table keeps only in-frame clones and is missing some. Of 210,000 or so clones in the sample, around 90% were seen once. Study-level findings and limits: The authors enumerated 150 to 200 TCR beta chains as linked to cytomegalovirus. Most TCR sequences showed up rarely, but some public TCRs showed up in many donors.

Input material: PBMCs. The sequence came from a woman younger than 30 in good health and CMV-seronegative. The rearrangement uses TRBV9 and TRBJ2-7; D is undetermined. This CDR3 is CASEAYEQYF. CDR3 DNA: TGTGCCAGTGAGGCCTACGAGCAGTACTTC. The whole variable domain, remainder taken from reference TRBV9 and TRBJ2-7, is DSGVTQTPKHLITATGQRVTLRCSPRSGDLSVYWYQQSLDQGLQFLIQYYNGEERAKGNILERFSAQQFPDLHSELNLSSLELGDSALYFCASEAYEQYFGPGTRLTVT.